This TCR beta chain was obtained from a study of OX40 agonist ivuxolimab in advanced cancers. Overall study findings and caveats: The average count of expanded clones was higher among CD8+ T cells than among CD4+. Specificity for antigen went undetermined in the expanded peripheral T cells. Those patients achieving a partial response at 0.1-3.0 mg/kg showed among the lowest clonal expansion. At 0.1 to 3.0 mg/kg, CD4+ and CD8+ blood T cells expanded clonally by week 6.

The junction had 7 bases not matched to a gene; V was cut back by 3 bases and J by 3 bases. Germline V CDR1 and CDR2: KGHSH, LQKENI. The CDR3 is made up of 15 amino acids. Profiled with immunoSEQ multiplex PCR; TCRdb holds only in-frame clones, not every one. The data hold tens of thousands of clones, with roughly 91% observed a single time. Note on this clone: The target antigen is unknown.

This sequence joins TRBV18 and TRBJ1-2; TRBD1 aligns across 7 bases. The receptor was isolated from an adult with an advanced solid tumor such as melanoma, head and neck, liver or kidney cancer. Material: CD4+ or CD8+ T cells sorted from blood, obtained in a trial of the OX40 agonist ivuxolimab. CDR3 sequence: CASSPGDSRDYGYTF. CDR3 DNA: TGTGCCAGCTCACCGGGGGACAGCAGAGACTATGGCTACACCTTC. The full variable domain, its missing parts supplied by reference TRBV18 and TRBJ1-2, is NAGVMQNPRHLVRRRGQEARLRCSPMKGHSHVYWYRQLPEEGLKFMVYLQKENIIDESGMPKERFSAEFPKEGPSILRIQQVVRGDSAAYFCASSPGDSRDYGYTFGSGTRLTVV.